Sequencing of this TCR beta chain was carried out in a study of blood T cells in healthy people across ages. CDR1 is SQVTM, CDR2 ANQGSEA, per germline. The length of the CDR3 is 15 residues. The V end lost 3 bases, the J end lost 11 bases, and 24 bases lay between the germline ends. Next came a second PCR, run for about 7 to 12 cycles, which used a sample-barcoded 5' primer along with a J-beta primer mix. Sequencing of every sample gave 3 million or more CDR3-containing paired-end reads. TCRdb fed the 5' RACE reads into MiXCR, producing one record per CDR3 protein. The sample shows 1.5 million to 2 million distinct CDR3 sequences, approximately 40% of them seen only once.

The TCR originated in a human donor in good health. The rearrangement links TRBV29-1 to TRBJ2-3; D ambiguous. What was sequenced was blood. The CDR3 protein is CSVDILQKVPHVQYF. The CDR3 nucleotides are TGCAGCGTTGATATCCTGCAGAAAGTCCCCCACGTGCAGTATTTT.